These 9 T cell receptor beta chains were sequenced from one sample in a study of cytomegalovirus exposure and HLA in healthy donors. The PCR was carried out with 60 Vbeta primers and 13 Jbeta primers. Sequencing was performed with immunoSEQ multiplex PCR; in TCRdb, only in-frame clones are kept and a portion is missing. The sample consists of 150,000 or so clones, about 85% of them appearing once. Specimen: PBMCs. These receptors all come from a woman in her forties or fifties in good health and CMV-seropositive.

V is TRBV7-8 and J is TRBJ2-7; the D gene is possibly TRBD2 (6 bases). The V gene's germline CDR1 is SGHVS and CDR2 FQNEAQ. Trimming shortened V by 2 bases and J by 4 bases, and 15 bases separated the two germline ends. This CDR3 is built from 15 residues. The CDR3 nucleotides are TGTGCCAGCAGCTTATCCCGGACTAACCCTTACGAGCAGTACTTC. Translated, it gives CASSLSRTNPYEQYF.

This chain uses TRBV10-3 with TRBJ2-5; possibly TRBD2 for D (7 bases). The germline V gene encodes CDR1 ENHRY and CDR2 SYGVKD. There are 15 residues in the CDR3. Deletions cut 6 bases from V and 1 base from J, with 15 bases between. The CDR3 DNA is TGTGCCATCAGCCCCAACGCGGGGGCCCAAGAGACCCAGTACTTC. It yields the protein CAISPNAGAQETQYF.

The chain links TRBV28 to TRBJ1-4; 9 bases align to TRBD1. The J segment lost 8 bases and the V segment lost 9 bases, leaving 7 bases of the junction unmatched. CDR3 length: 13 amino acids. Looked up from germline, CDR1 is MDHEN and CDR2 is SYDVKM. DNA for the CDR3: TGTGCCAGTTACAGGGGGCTCGGAGAAAAACTGTTTTTT. It specifies CASYRGLGEKLFF.

J is TRBJ1-4 and V is TRBV10-3; 10 nucleotides match TRBD1. This CDR3 comprises 16 residues. Germline V gene data show CDR1 as ENHRY and CDR2 as SYGVKD. The V and J ends lost 2 bases and 8 bases, in that order; junction bases with no gene match: 8. CDR3 sequence reads: CAISEVQTGGDEKLFF. DNA of the CDR3: TGTGCCATCAGTGAGGTACAGACAGGGGGCGACGAAAAACTGTTTTTT.

This clone was observed a few times. The chain is built from TRBV28 and TRBJ1-3; D gene unclear. V gave up 8 bases and J gave up 6 bases, with 17 bases separating them. The CDR3 is made up of 14 amino acids. Per the germline V gene, CDR1 is MDHEN and CDR2 is SYDVKM. The CDR3 bases are TGTGCCAGCGTGGCCCGCGGTCCGGCAAACACCATATATTTT. Residues: CASVARGPANTIYF.

This clone has a single count. The chain combines TRBV19 with TRBJ1-2; D might be TRBD1 (6 bases). The V gene lost 10 bases and the J gene lost 0 bases, with 12 bases spanning the gap. Germline CDR1 LNHDA, CDR2 SQIVND (reference sequence). The CDR3 loop spans 13 amino acids. The CDR3 DNA reads as TGTGCCACCATAGGACAGACTAACTATGGCTACACCTTC. Amino acids: CATIGQTNYGYTF.

This clone is a singleton in its sample. The V call is TRBV11-3, the J call TRBJ2-7; 7 bases match TRBD2. CDR3 length equals 14 residues. The V gene's germline CDR1 is SGHNT and CDR2 YENEEA. With V trimmed by 1 base and J by 0 bases, 0 bases remained unmatched. In DNA, the CDR3 is TGTGCCAGCAGCTTAGGGGAGGGCTCCTACGAGCAGTACTTC. It encodes CASSLGEGSYEQYF.

The chain is built from TRBV28 and TRBJ1-2, with D possibly TRBD1 on 6 matching bases. The CDR3 has 14 amino acids. From germline, CDR1 is MDHEN and CDR2 SYDVKM. V lost 4 bases and J lost 0, with 9 bases in between. Here the CDR3 reads CASSYGQTNYGYTF. CDR3 DNA sequence: TGTGCCAGCAGTTATGGACAGACTAACTATGGCTACACCTTC.

This clone was picked up a small number of times. The chain couples TRBV7-2 to TRBJ1-2; 7 positions match TRBD1. Germline CDR1 and CDR2: SGHTA and FQGNSA. The CDR3 consists of 15 residues. The V and J ends lost 5 bases and 5 bases, in that order; junction bases with no gene match: 11. CDR3 bases: TGTGCCAGCAGCGTAATTCCGGGACAGCATTATGGCTACACCTTC. Translation gives CASSVIPGQHYGYTF.